Each of the 12 T cell receptor beta chains below was sequenced from the same sample in a study of regulatory T cells in long-lasting Graves disease. Time point noted: newly diagnosed GD, antithyroid drugs for less than 3 months. Scientists built the TCR library using RNA that was extracted from PBMCs. Investigators prepared the TCR beta libraries by applying iRepertoire HTBI primers and Arm-PCR of CDR3 regions. TCRdb re-analysed the multiplex PCR reads in MiXCR, keeping a single row per CDR3 protein. The table shows roughly 520,000 distinct CDR3 sequences, with approximately 12% occurring only once. The same sample was also used in a study of T cells in Graves' hyperthyroidism and ophthalmopathy.

Sequencing used peripheral blood mononuclear cells (PBMCs), obtained at new diagnosis, from a patient treated with antithyroid drugs. All receptors derive from a woman aged 25-40 years with Graves disease.

This clonotype was observed at least ten times. J is TRBJ2-3 and V is TRBV30; 8 nucleotides match TRBD1. The CDR3 runs to 14 residues. With 2 bases clipped from V and 6 bases from J, the junction kept 7 bases outside the gene matches. Germline V CDR1 and CDR2: GTSNPN, SVGIG (reference sequence). Here the CDR3 reads CAWSIGQGWDTQYF. The CDR3 region has the DNA TGTGCCTGGAGTATCGGACAGGGTTGGGATACGCAGTATTTT.

This clonotype appeared many times. This rearrangement joins TRBV12-3 or TRBV12-4 to TRBJ2-3; 8 positions agree with TRBD2. J was trimmed by 0 bases and V by 2 bases; bases with no gene match: 13. There are 19 residues in the CDR3. DNA of the CDR3: TGTGCCAGCAGTTTATCCTCTAGCGGGTATTTATCTAGCACAGATACGCAGTATTTT. As protein: CASSLSSSGYLSSTDTQYF.

The genes are TRBV19 and TRBJ2-7; the D call may be TRBD1 or TRBD2 (6 bases each). Per the germline V gene, CDR1 is LNHDA and CDR2 is SQIVND (reference sequence). V was shortened by 5 bases and J by 3 bases, with 11 bases between the two germline ends. This CDR3 is 13 amino acids long. The CDR3 reads CASSGGLFYEQYF. Here the CDR3 DNA reads TGTGCCAGTAGTGGGGGGCTCTTCTACGAGCAGTACTTC. The full variable domain, with the rest looked up from reference TRBV19 and TRBJ2-7, is DGGITQSPKYLFRKEGQNVTLSCEQNLNHDAMYWYRQDPGQGLRLIYYSQIVNDFQKGDIAEGYSVSREKKESFPLTVTSAQKNPTAFYLCASSGGLFYEQYFGPGTRLTVT.

This clonotype was detected ten times or more. CDR3 bases: TGTGCCAGCAGCCAAGGGGTCAGAAGGAACATTCAGTACTTC. This codes for CASSQGVRRNIQYF. The J gene is TRBJ2-4, the V gene TRBV3-1; D is unclear. CDR3 length: 14 amino acids. Per germline, CDR1 LGHDT and CDR2 YNNKEL (reference sequence). The germline V and J ends were trimmed by 1 base and 7 bases, with 11 bases remaining between them.

This clonotype was seen at least ten times. The rearrangement joins TRBV19 to TRBJ1-2; 7 bases are shared with TRBD1. The CDR3 loop spans 17 amino acids. Trimming took 3 bases from V and 8 from J; bases not matched to a gene: 18. Germline assignment: CDR1 LNHDA and CDR2 SQIVND (reference sequence). CDR3 bases: TGTGCCAGTAGTATGGTTCTCTCTGACAGGGTATCTTCGGGCTACACCTTC. Its protein product is CASSMVLSDRVSSGYTF.

This clonotype was seen ten or more times. V usage is TRBV19 and J usage is TRBJ2-1; 9 nucleotides agree with TRBD2. V dropped 0 bases and J dropped 8; count of bases not matched to a gene: 5. Germline V gene sequence: CDR1 LNHDA, CDR2 SQIVND (reference sequence). The CDR3 spans 15 residues. CDR3 in DNA: TGTGCCAGTAGTATAGATGGCGGGAGGGCCGATGAGCAGTTCTTC. As protein: CASSIDGGRADEQFF.

In this sample, this clonotype turned up many times. This chain uses TRBV11-2 with TRBJ1-1; D not resolved. V dropped 6 bases and J dropped 4 bases, with 9 bases sitting between them. The CDR3 consists of 12 residues. CDR1 is SGHAT, CDR2 FQNNGV, per germline. In DNA, the CDR3 is TGTGCCAGCAGACCAAGCAGCACTGAAGCTTTCTTT. Amino acids: CASRPSSTEAFF.

This clonotype was recorded many times. The chain employs TRBV19 and TRBJ1-5, with D possibly TRBD1 on 6 matching bases. There are 15 residues in the CDR3. The ends were cut back, 4 bases at V and 0 bases at J, with 10 bases in the middle. Germline CDR1 and CDR2: LNHDA and SQIVND (reference sequence). This CDR3 is CASSNRDYSNQPQHF. Written as DNA, the CDR3 is TGTGCCAGTAGTAACAGGGATTATAGCAATCAGCCCCAGCATTTT.

This clonotype has ten or more counts. The chain combines TRBV27 with TRBJ1-6; the D is unclear. The CDR3 has 15 amino acids. Trimming left V 2 bases short and J 7 bases short, with 12 bases between. In germline, CDR1 is MNHEY, CDR2 SMNVEV (reference sequence). The CDR3 sequence is CASSLAVSPNSPLHF. The CDR3 DNA reads TGTGCCAGCAGTTTAGCGGTCAGTCCCAATTCACCCCTCCACTTT.

Many counts were recorded for this clonotype. The chain couples TRBV7-9 to TRBJ1-2; D call uncertain. This CDR3 region has 12 residues. Trimming stripped 5 bases from V and 3 bases from J, with 7 bases between. Germline V lookup: CDR1 SEHNR, CDR2 FQNEAQ (reference sequence). This CDR3 is CASSASDYGYTF. Written as DNA, the CDR3 is TGTGCCAGCAGCGCCTCGGACTATGGCTACACCTTC.

This clonotype occurred many times. The chain has TRBV6-1 and TRBJ1-5; 9 bases agree with TRBD1. The CDR3 has 18 residues. Germline CDR1 reads MNHNS; CDR2 reads SASEGT. Trimming removed 7 bases from V and 4 bases from J; junction bases left unmatched: 17. The CDR3 region is CASKKQGARGGRNQPQHF. CDR3 coding DNA: TGTGCCAGCAAGAAACAGGGGGCGCGGGGTGGGCGGAATCAGCCCCAGCATTTT.

The sample holds many counts of this clonotype. The gene calls are TRBV2 and TRBJ2-3, with D uncertain. The CDR3 totals 14 residues. Germline V lookup: CDR1 SNHLY, CDR2 FYNNEI. V dropped 7 bases and J dropped 2 bases, with 13 bases sitting between them. The chain's CDR3 is CASTPEGLTDTQYF. For the CDR3, the DNA is TGTGCCAGCACCCCCGAAGGGCTCACAGATACGCAGTATTTT. Full variable domain (rest looked up from reference TRBV2 and TRBJ2-3): EPEVTQTPSHQVTQMGQEVILRCVPISNHLYFYWYRQILGQKVEFLVSFYNNEISEKSEIFDDQFSVERPDGSNFTLKIRSTKLEDSAMYFCASTPEGLTDTQYFGPGTRLTVL.